These T cell receptor beta chains were read from a single sample in a study of OX40 agonist ivuxolimab in advanced cancers. The repertoire was sequenced with immunoSEQ multiplex PCR; TCRdb's copy has only in-frame clones and lacks some. The sample records approximately 77,000 clones, around 93% being singletons. Here the sequenced sample was CD4+ or CD8+ T cells sorted from blood, taken in a trial of the OX40 agonist ivuxolimab. The source is an adult with an advanced solid tumor such as melanoma, head and neck, liver or kidney cancer. Both conserved end residues are part of each CDR3. The order of the fields is V gene, D gene, clone size, J gene, CDR3 protein, CDR3 DNA. The D gene is left open where the match is weak. The size of a clone is reported for some rows only, either as once, few or many, or as a class for expanded clones.

TRBV2	.	.	TRBJ2-3	CASSKPSSQGISTDTQYF	TGTGCCAGCAGCAAACCATCTTCACAGGGAATTAGCACAGATACGCAGTATTTT
TRBV7-9	TRBD2	.	TRBJ2-7	CASSPPGTTYEQYF	TGTGCCAGCAGCCCTCCCGGGACTACCTACGAGCAGTACTTC
TRBV9	TRBD2	.	TRBJ2-1	CASSPLSGGLRFF	TGTGCCAGCAGCCCCCTTTCGGGGGGTCTTCGGTTCTTC
TRBV28	.	.	TRBJ2-3	CASSLRISGTGRDNTQYF	TGTGCCAGCAGTTTAAGGATCTCCGGGACGGGAAGGGATAATACGCAGTATTTT
TRBV2	.	.	TRBJ2-7	CASSEVQGTYEQYF	TGTGCCAGCAGTGAAGTCCAGGGAACCTACGAGCAGTACTTC
TRBV13	.	.	TRBJ1-3	CASSLIDSGNTIYF	TGTGCCAGCAGCTTAATTGACTCTGGAAACACCATATATTTT
TRBV6-5	TRBD2	once	TRBJ2-7	CASSYSSGSKSYEQYF	TGTGCCAGCAGTTACTCGAGCGGGAGTAAATCCTACGAGCAGTACTTC
TRBV28	TRBD2	.	TRBJ2-1	CASSPNLGLAGYEQFF	TGTGCCAGCAGTCCAAACTTGGGACTAGCGGGTTATGAGCAGTTCTTC
TRBV13	TRBD2	.	TRBJ2-3	CASSLGPGLAGGQDTQYF	TGTGCCAGCAGCTTAGGCCCGGGGTTGGCGGGAGGGCAAGATACGCAGTATTTT
TRBV15	TRBD1	.	TRBJ1-4	CATSPKQGAREKLFF	TGTGCCACCAGCCCCAAACAGGGGGCGCGCGAAAAACTGTTTTTT
TRBV10-2	.	.	TRBJ1-2	CASLRGDGYTF	TGCGCCAGTCTAAGGGGGGACGGCTACACCTTC
TRBV7-3	TRBD2	once	TRBJ2-1	CASSATSGSLNEQFF	TGTGCCAGCAGCGCGACTAGCGGGAGTTTAAATGAGCAGTTCTTC
TRBV2	.	.	TRBJ1-2	CASRRTVLFNYGYTF	TGTGCCAGCAGGAGGACAGTGCTCTTTAACTATGGCTACACCTTC
TRBV19	.	.	TRBJ2-7	CASSDFGGYEQYF	TGTGCCAGTAGTGACTTCGGGGGCTACGAGCAGTACTTC
TRBV19	.	.	TRBJ2-7	CASSISGGTFYEQYF	TGTGCCAGTAGTATTTCGGGCGGGACCTTCTACGAGCAGTACTTC
TRBV28	.	.	TRBJ2-2	CASSFNANTGELFF	TGTGCCAGCAGTTTTAATGCGAACACCGGGGAGCTGTTTTTT
TRBV4-3	.	.	TRBJ1-6	CASSQEAAIKNSPLHF	TGCGCCAGCAGCCAAGAGGCAGCCATTAAGAATTCACCCCTCCACTTT
TRBV16	.	.	TRBJ1-5	CASSQPTGRDFPQHF	TGTGCCAGCAGCCAACCGACAGGCCGAGACTTTCCCCAGCATTTT
TRBV9	TRBD1	.	TRBJ2-7	CASSPRDRGLYEQYF	TGTGCCAGCAGCCCAAGGGACAGGGGACTCTACGAGCAGTACTTC
TRBV10-3	.	.	TRBJ1-1	CAISEREMNTEAFF	TGTGCCATCAGTGAAAGGGAAATGAACACTGAAGCTTTCTTT
TRBV16	.	.	TRBJ1-4	CASSRQPGHNEKLFF	TGTGCCAGCAGCCGCCAACCAGGGCACAATGAAAAACTGTTTTTT
TRBV11-2	TRBD2	.	TRBJ2-2	CASSLEGSGIAVGELFF	TGTGCCAGCAGCTTAGAGGGTAGCGGGATCGCCGTCGGGGAGCTGTTTTTT
TRBV18	.	once	TRBJ2-1	CASSPNEPDNEQFF	TGTGCCAGCTCACCAAACGAGCCAGACAATGAGCAGTTCTTC
TRBV13	.	.	TRBJ1-1	CASSLGPGGTEAFF	TGTGCCAGCAGCTTAGGTCCCGGAGGTACTGAAGCTTTCTTT
TRBV4-1	.	once	TRBJ2-1	CASSQDGGAYNEQFF	TGCGCCAGCAGCCAAGACGGGGGCGCCTACAATGAGCAGTTCTTC
TRBV5-1	.	.	TRBJ1-1	CASSLGVDEAFF	TGCGCCAGCAGCTTGGGGGTTGATGAAGCTTTCTTT
TRBV27	TRBD1	.	TRBJ2-7	CASSLSGQGDAYEQYF	TGTGCCAGCAGTTTATCCGGACAGGGTGATGCCTACGAGCAGTACTTC
TRBV7-9	.	.	TRBJ1-5	CASSLGTGQPQHF	TGTGCCAGCAGCTTAGGGACGGGCCAGCCCCAGCATTTT
TRBV10-2	.	.	TRBJ2-1	CQTDEQFF	TGTCAGACGGATGAGCAGTTCTTC
TRBV6-5	.	.	TRBJ1-1	CASSEGQAYTEAFF	TGTGCCAGCAGTGAAGGTCAGGCCTACACTGAAGCTTTCTTT
TRBV6-5	.	.	TRBJ1-1	CASSQPDNLNTEAFF	TGTGCCAGCAGCCAGCCGGACAATTTGAACACTGAAGCTTTCTTT
TRBV7-8	TRBD1	.	TRBJ1-1	CASSLDPDRVNTEAFF	TGTGCCAGCAGCTTAGACCCGGACAGGGTTAACACTGAAGCTTTCTTT
TRBV19	.	.	TRBJ2-3	CASSIDPQSTDTQYF	TGTGCCAGTAGTATAGATCCACAGAGCACAGATACGCAGTATTTT
TRBV11-3	.	.	TRBJ2-3	CASSLGEVTDTQYF	TGTGCCAGCAGCTTAGGAGAAGTCACAGATACGCAGTATTTT
TRBV6-6	.	once	TRBJ2-7	CASSYPGLAPVYEQYF	TGTGCCAGCAGTTACCCGGGACTCGCTCCCGTATACGAGCAGTACTTC
TRBV6-5	.	few	TRBJ1-1	CASSYSKRNTEAFF	TGTGCCAGCAGTTACTCGAAAAGGAACACTGAAGCTTTCTTT
TRBV10-3	.	.	TRBJ2-1	CAISESEGAIYNEQFF	TGTGCCATCAGTGAGTCCGAGGGAGCCATCTACAATGAGCAGTTCTTC
TRBV4-2	.	.	TRBJ1-2	CASSQDEGGHYGYTF	TGTGCCAGCAGCCAAGATGAAGGGGGTCACTATGGCTACACCTTC
TRBV18	.	.	TRBJ2-5	CASSPDSQETQYF	TGTGCCAGCTCACCTGACAGCCAAGAGACCCAGTACTTC
TRBV5-1	.	.	TRBJ2-5	CASVCSGTDQETQYF	TGCGCCAGTGTCTGTTCCGGGACTGATCAAGAGACCCAGTACTTC
TRBV5-6	.	once	TRBJ1-2	CASSLGGFYGYTF	TGTGCCAGCAGCTTGGGAGGGTTCTATGGCTACACCTTC
TRBV5-6	TRBD2	.	TRBJ2-7	CASSPSGSYEQYF	TGTGCCAGCAGCCCTAGCGGGAGCTACGAGCAGTACTTC
TRBV5-4	.	.	TRBJ2-1	CASSLPELDSTNEQFF	TGTGCCAGCAGCTTGCCAGAGTTGGATTCAACGAATGAGCAGTTCTTC
TRBV11-2	TRBD2	.	TRBJ2-1	CASSSNPGRERGEQFF	TGTGCCAGCAGCTCTAACCCGGGGCGGGAGCGGGGTGAGCAGTTCTTC
TRBV11-3	TRBD2	.	TRBJ2-1	CASRPRLAGGHNEQFF	TGTGCCAGCAGGCCCCGACTAGCGGGAGGCCACAATGAGCAGTTCTTC
TRBV28	TRBD2	.	TRBJ2-1	CASSLLLAGGPNEQFF	TGTGCCAGCAGTTTATTACTAGCGGGAGGGCCCAATGAGCAGTTCTTC
TRBV5-6	.	.	TRBJ2-2	CASSLGQNTGELFF	TGTGCCAGCAGCTTGGGTCAAAACACCGGGGAGCTGTTTTTT
TRBV25-1	TRBD1	once	TRBJ1-1	CASSTGTGATEAFF	TGTGCCAGCAGTACCGGGACAGGGGCCACTGAAGCTTTCTTT
TRBV6-5	.	.	TRBJ2-1	CATSRGRSYNEQFF	TGTGCCACTTCAAGGGGGAGATCCTACAATGAGCAGTTCTTC
TRBV15	.	many	TRBJ1-5	CATSRGREYQPQHF	TGTGCCACCAGCAGGGGGCGAGAATATCAGCCCCAGCATTTT
TRBV6-7	.	.	TRBJ2-1	CASSYTLSNEQFF	TGTGCCAGCAGTTACACTCTATCAAATGAGCAGTTCTTC
TRBV25-1	.	.	TRBJ2-2	CASSPLSEGDTGELFF	TGTGCCAGCAGTCCCCTATCTGAGGGTGACACCGGGGAGCTGTTTTTT